This T cell receptor beta chain derives from a study of blood T cell repertoires in COVID-19 (dated by TCRdb to the early 2020s). In terms of the full investigation: Samples from collaborators originated in the United States, Italy and Spain and spanned both the acute and convalescent phases of COVID-19. Nearly every sample came with metadata listing a de-identified subject ID, COVID-19 status, age in years and sex. HLA class I and class II types, where available, came from metadata supplied by the sample provider rather than from assay-based typing. The material from the prospective study consisted of cDNA or gDNA derived from T cells, B-cell-depleted T cells, or PBMCs. The dataset comprised deeply sampled blood TCRbeta repertoires from subjects exposed to, actively infected with, or recovered from COVID-19. A freely available public database, intended as a resource for researchers studying the immune response to SARS-CoV-2, is where the repertoires were released. The samples were drawn from two sources: the first 160 participants of the ongoing ImmuneRACE study, and 950 to 1,500 subjects contributed by 6 global collaborators. What the research found in general, with its limitations: The amount of clinical and demographic metadata varied by source and participant and was provided uncurated.

Based on the germline V gene (reference sequence), the CDR1 and CDR2 sequences are SEHNR and FQNEAQ. From cysteine to phenylalanine, the CDR3 is 14 amino acids long. The read is trimmed to its CDR3 DNA, 42 bases read in frame from base 1. The V and J ends are trimmed by 5 bases and 4 bases, leaving 14 bases between them. TCRbeta CDR3 regions were amplified from genomic DNA by means of the immunoSEQ Assay, a bias-controlled multiplex PCR. The authors processed their data as follows. Within the assay, amplification of reference gene primers was used to estimate how many nucleated cells each sample contained. Sequence reads were collapsed and filtered to measure the absolute abundance of every unique TCRbeta CDR3 rearrangement. For each sample, productive Simpson clonality was calculated as the square root of Simpson's diversity index across productive rearrangements. Here the immuneACCESS table is served through TCRdb, limited to in-frame sequences with V and J called. Missing clones are a known gap in these copies; in checked studies unresolved V genes cover under half, and the rest lacks a known reason. V and J calls plus clone size are reproduced from that table; the DNA served to infer D and trimming. This sample lists around 43,000 clones; approximately 80% were detected once. The ten largest make up roughly 19% of the sample.

As regards this clone: Its antigen remains unidentified. No base-level quality is on record; no much larger clone is a single base apart.

Collaborating institutions collected whole blood in K2EDTA tubes following their own protocols. Collaborator samples were shipped for TCRbeta analysis as frozen whole blood, isolated PBMCs, or DNA extracted from either sample type. Sequenced material: peripheral blood. The TCR comes from a man aged 65-85 years with acute or convalescent COVID-19. The chain links TRBV7-9 with TRBJ1-1; TRBD1 is a weak D gene call, 5 bases matching. This receptor has the CDR3 CASSPGRGGTEAFF. The base sequence is TGTGCCAGCAGCCCCGGACGCGGGGGCACTGAAGCTTTCTTT. Supplemented by the reference TRBV7-9 and TRBJ1-1 proteins around the CDR3, the complete variable domain is DTGVSQNPRHKITKRGQNVTFRCDPISEHNRLYWYRQTLGQGPEFLTYFQNEAQLEKSRLLSDRFSAERPKGSFSTLEIQRTEQGDSAMYLCASSPGRGGTEAFFGQGTRLTVV.